The 24 T cell receptor beta chains reported below all come from one sample, sequenced in a study of blood T cell repertoires in COVID-19 (TCRdb year 2020). The library was produced with the immunoSEQ multiplex PCR assay. TCRdb obtained this table from immuneACCESS and retained in-frame rearrangements with V and J assigned. These tables miss some clones; where compared with another copy, unresolved V genes account for less than half of the shortfall, and the remainder is unexplained. For this sample there are 200,000 to 250,000 clones; around 84% appear just once. The ten largest make up over 15% of the sample. Sequences were obtained from peripheral blood. The receptor source for this set is a woman older than 75 with active or convalescent COVID-19.

The genes are TRBV9 and TRBJ1-3; D gene uncertain. Between the trimmed V and J ends, which lost 0 bases and 5 bases, there was a span of 9 bases. Germline V gene lookup returns CDR1 SGDLS and CDR2 YYNGEE. There are 14 residues in the CDR3. As DNA, the CDR3 is TGTGCCAGCAGCGTAGGTAGCGGTCGAAACACCATATATTTT. Translated: CASSVGSGRNTIYF.

This clone occurred a few times. J is TRBJ2-2 and V is TRBV7-2, with D tentatively TRBD1 (5 bases). The CDR3 loop spans 15 amino acids. CDR1 SGHTA and CDR2 FQGNSA come from the germline V gene. Deletions cut 5 bases from V and 6 bases from J, with 16 bases between. DNA of the CDR3: TGTGCCAGCAGCCTCCCTGTGCTCAGGGCCGGGGAGCTGTTTTTT. Translated: CASSLPVLRAGELFF.

This clone has a handful of counts. The chain joins TRBV7-8 to TRBJ2-7; 13 bases are a match to TRBD2. Germline V gene lookup returns CDR1 SGHVS and CDR2 FQNEAQ. CDR3 length equals 14 residues. The ends lost 6 bases at V and 4 bases at J; junction bases unmatched: 3. The CDR3 coding sequence is TGTGCCAGCAGTTGGACTAGCGGGGGTTACGAGCAGTACTTC. Translated: CASSWTSGGYEQYF.

The chain recombines TRBV6-1 with TRBJ1-5; the D gene is possibly TRBD1 (6 bases). Trimming stripped 2 bases from V and 9 bases from J, with 14 bases between. This CDR3 region has 14 residues. Germline V gene data show CDR1 as MNHNS and CDR2 as SASEGT. DNA for the CDR3: TGTGCCAGCAGTGAACCTCAGGGGTTTGGGCCCCAGCATTTT. It is translated as CASSEPQGFGPQHF.

The rearrangement uses TRBV6-2 or TRBV6-3 and TRBJ1-6, with no clear D. Germline V gene data show CDR1 as MNHEY and CDR2 as SVGEGT. This CDR3 contains 14 residues. With 2 bases removed from V and 8 bases from J, the gap between germline ends came to 10 bases. CDR3 region: CASSYPQAYSPLHF. For the CDR3, the DNA is TGTGCCAGCAGTTACCCTCAGGCCTATTCACCCCTCCACTTT.

The V call is TRBV24-1, the J call TRBJ1-5; D call uncertain. Germline CDR1 is KGHDR and CDR2 is SFDVKD. Trimming stripped 3 bases from V and 15 bases from J, with 17 bases between. The CDR3 loop spans 13 amino acids. CDR3 bases: TGTGCCACCAGTGATAGGCCCCGCTCTAGACTGCATTTT. Translated, it gives CATSDRPRSRLHF.

This sequence joins TRBV2 and TRBJ2-1, with 14 nucleotides matching TRBD2. Per the germline V gene, CDR1 is SNHLY and CDR2 is FYNNEI. This CDR3 has 17 residues. Trimming cost V 6 bases and J 4 bases; bases outside gene matches: 8. CDR3 sequence: CASRGGLAGGGYNEQFF. CDR3 coding DNA: TGTGCCAGCAGGGGAGGACTAGCGGGGGGCGGGTACAATGAGCAGTTCTTC.

In DNA, the CDR3 is TGTGCCAGCAGCCAAGATCAGGGATCCCCCGGGGAGCTGTTTTTT. As protein: CASSQDQGSPGELFF. This sequence joins TRBV3-1 (or the pseudogene TRBV3-2) and TRBJ2-2; D might be TRBD1 (5 bases). CDR3 length: 15 residues. The germline V gene has CDR1 LGHDT and CDR2 YNNKEL (reference sequence). The V and J ends lost 0 bases and 6 bases respectively, with 11 bases between them.

The chain carries TRBV6-5 and TRBJ1-1, with no clear D. The germline V and J ends were trimmed by 6 bases and 2 bases, with 13 bases remaining between them. This CDR3 is 14 amino acids long. CDR1 is MNHEY and CDR2 is SVGAGI in the germline V gene. CDR3 nucleotide sequence: TGTGCCAGCAGCGACCTAAACAGTAACACTGAAGCTTTCTTT. As protein: CASSDLNSNTEAFF.

The V gene is TRBV7-2, the J gene TRBJ1-5; possibly TRBD1 for D (5 bases). The V end lost 5 bases, the J end lost 6 bases, and 11 bases lay between the germline ends. This CDR3 region has 13 residues. CDR1 and CDR2 (germline): SGHTA, FQGNSA. The CDR3 here is CASSGRAGQPQHF. In nucleotides, the CDR3 is TGTGCCAGCAGCGGCAGGGCTGGTCAGCCCCAGCATTTT.

This clone was detected only a few times. This rearrangement joins TRBV30 to TRBJ2-1; maybe TRBD2 (6 bases). CDR3 size: 14 residues. V dropped 5 bases and J dropped 9 bases, with 20 bases sitting between them. Germline V gene lookup returns CDR1 GTSNPN and CDR2 SVGIG (reference sequence). CDR3 DNA sequence: TGTGCCTGGGGGCGAGGGCTAGCGAGTGGTGAGCAGTTCTTC. Encoded protein: CAWGRGLASGEQFF.

The chain carries TRBV29-1 and TRBJ2-1; a weak D match, TRBD2 (5 bases). Trimming cost V 7 bases and J 0 bases, with 19 bases left between them. This CDR3 is 16 amino acids long. CDR1 and CDR2 (germline): SQVTM, ANQGSEA. This CDR3 is CSALPAVRSSYNEQFF. The CDR3 DNA sequence: TGCAGCGCCCTCCCAGCGGTCAGAAGCTCCTACAATGAGCAGTTCTTC.

The V call is TRBV5-1, the J call TRBJ2-2; TRBD2 agrees at 13 bases. The CDR3 length is 16 residues. The V gene end was trimmed by 4 bases and the J gene end by 6 bases; junction bases not matched to a gene: 6. The germline V gene has CDR1 SGHRS and CDR2 YFSETQ. CDR3 protein: CASSLTSGRTAGELFF. CDR3 DNA sequence: TGCGCCAGCAGCCTGACTAGCGGGAGGACGGCCGGGGAGCTGTTTTTT. Drawing the rest from reference TRBV5-1 and TRBJ2-2, the complete variable domain is KAGVTQTPRYLIKTRGQQVTLSCSPISGHRSVSWYQQTPGQGLQFLFEYFSETQRNKGNFPGRFSGRQFSNSRSEMNVSTLELGDSALYLCASSLTSGRTAGELFFGEGSRLTVL.

This chain joins TRBV7-2 and TRBJ2-3, with 8 bases identical to TRBD2. The J segment lost 4 bases and the V segment lost 5 bases, leaving 5 bases of the junction unmatched. CDR1 SGHTA and CDR2 FQGNSA come from the germline V gene. The CDR3 is 14 residues long. This chain's CDR3 is CASSTPGGADTQYF. In nucleotides, the CDR3 is TGTGCCAGCAGCACCCCCGGGGGGGCAGATACGCAGTATTTT.

The rearrangement joins TRBV3-1 (or the pseudogene TRBV3-2) to TRBJ1-2, with no clear D. From germline, CDR1 is LGHDT and CDR2 YNNKEL (reference sequence). The CDR3 is 15 residues long. Trimming took off 0 bases at V and 4 bases at J, with 12 bases between the two ends. The CDR3 reads CASSQDSTFFYGYTF. In DNA, the CDR3 is TGTGCCAGCAGCCAAGATTCGACATTCTTCTATGGCTACACCTTC.

J is TRBJ2-1 and V is TRBV7-3, with TRBD2 matching 11 bases. Losses at the gene ends were 4 bases for V and 0 bases for J; bases not matched to a gene: 5. The CDR3 is 17 amino acids. Germline CDR1 SGHTA, CDR2 FQGTGA. The CDR3 sequence: CASSSTSGASSYNEQFF. The CDR3 nucleotides are TGTGCCAGCAGCTCGACTAGCGGGGCCAGCTCCTACAATGAGCAGTTCTTC.

This clone appeared once. This chain connects TRBV2 to TRBJ2-5; D perhaps matches TRBD1 (5 bases). CDR3 size: 13 residues. In germline, CDR1 is SNHLY, CDR2 FYNNEI. V lost 4 bases and J 5 bases, leaving 11 bases between the germline ends. CDR3 coding DNA: TGTGCCAGCAGTGGGCAGGGAAGGGAGACCCAGTACTTC. Translation: CASSGQGRETQYF.

The chain is built from TRBV28 and TRBJ2-7; 14 bases are shared with TRBD2. After removal of 5 bases from V and 5 bases from J, the junction contained 5 bases not matched to a gene. Germline V CDR1 and CDR2: MDHEN, SYDVKM. The CDR3 sequence is 15 residues long. CDR3 in amino acids: CASSMTSGGANEQYF. As DNA, the CDR3 is TGTGCCAGCAGTATGACTAGCGGGGGGGCCAACGAGCAGTACTTC.

The chain joins TRBV14 to TRBJ2-1, with 10 nucleotides matching TRBD2. The V gene's germline CDR1 is SGHDN and CDR2 FVKESK. V was clipped by 0 bases and J by 6 bases; unmatched bases: 5. CDR3 size: 16 residues. The CDR3 reads CASSQERSGGVNEQFF. Here the CDR3 DNA reads TGTGCCAGCAGCCAAGAAAGGAGCGGGGGGGTCAATGAGCAGTTCTTC. Looking up the rest from reference TRBV14 and TRBJ2-1 gives the full variable domain: EAGVTQFPSHSVIEKGQTVTLRCDPISGHDNLYWYRRVMGKEIKFLLHFVKESKQDESGMPNNRFLAERTGGTYSTLKVQPAELEDSGVYFCASSQERSGGVNEQFFGPGTRLTVL.

The chain is built from TRBV7-2 and TRBJ2-1, with D maybe TRBD2 (6 bases). This CDR3 spans 16 amino acids. Trimming left V 8 bases short and J 2 bases short, with 19 bases between. The germline V gene encodes CDR1 SGHTA and CDR2 FQGNSA. DNA for the CDR3: TGTGCCAGCCTAGCGATCGGGCTACCTACCTACAATGAGCAGTTCTTC. Translating gives CASLAIGLPTYNEQFF.

The chain joins TRBV19 to TRBJ2-2; tentatively, D is TRBD1 (8 bases). Between the trimmed V and J ends, which lost 8 bases and 4 bases, there was a span of 17 bases. CDR1 is LNHDA, CDR2 SQIVND, per germline (reference sequence). This CDR3 region has 15 residues. The CDR3: CASDSGGGGTGELFF. Written as DNA, the CDR3 is TGTGCCAGTGACTCAGGGGGCGGGGGCACCGGGGAGCTGTTTTTT.

V and J are TRBV7-9 and TRBJ1-4, with a possible D match to TRBD1 (5 bases). Germline V CDR1 and CDR2: SEHNR, FQNEAQ (reference sequence). The CDR3 is 16 amino acids. V was pared by 3 bases and J by 3 bases, with 14 bases between. CDR3 sequence: CASSLVLPGANEKLFF. CDR3 nucleotide sequence: TGTGCCAGCAGCTTGGTTTTGCCGGGGGCTAATGAAAAACTGTTTTTT. Full variable domain (rest looked up from reference TRBV7-9 and TRBJ1-4): DTGVSQNPRHKITKRGQNVTFRCDPISEHNRLYWYRQTLGQGPEFLTYFQNEAQLEKSRLLSDRFSAERPKGSFSTLEIQRTEQGDSAMYLCASSLVLPGANEKLFFGSGTQLSVL.

This clone appeared once. The rearrangement uses TRBV7-2 and TRBJ1-2, with D possibly being TRBD1 (6 bases). CDR3 length equals 13 residues. From germline, CDR1 is SGHTA and CDR2 FQGNSA. V was pared by 5 bases and J by 6 bases, with 13 bases between. CDR3 in amino acids: CASSRQVSDGYTF. In DNA form, the CDR3 reads TGTGCCAGCAGCCGACAGGTCTCCGATGGCTACACCTTC.

The V and J genes are TRBV28 and TRBJ2-1; perhaps TRBD2 as D (7 bases). CDR1 is MDHEN and CDR2 is SYDVKM in the germline V gene. V was pared by 5 bases and J by 3 bases, with 14 bases between. This CDR3 is built from 15 residues. This CDR3 reads CASSRTGGLYNEQFF. DNA for the CDR3: TGTGCCAGCAGTCGTACGGGGGGCCTCTACAATGAGCAGTTCTTC.